This TCR beta chain was identified during a study of glioma-infiltrating T cells. This clonotype has more than one count but fewer than ten. The antigen remains unidentified. Amplification of TCR alpha and beta CDR3 regions from RNA used iRepertoire nested multiplex PCR. Tissue mRNA or PBMC total RNA, about 90-400 ng, went into one-step reverse transcription and amplification. TCRdb independently ran MiXCR on the multiplex PCR reads; one entry per CDR3 protein. The table records roughly 200,000 distinct CDR3 sequences, over 30% of them present only once. The germline V gene has CDR1 SQVTM and CDR2 ANQGSEA. V was trimmed by 7 bases and J by 4 bases, leaving 22 bases between them. The CDR3 has 15 amino acids. The study's findings and limits: Above-expected tissue-blood divergence occurred in all gliomas, most in low-grade ones. Tissue and blood shared very few CDR3 sequences.

The V and J genes are TRBV29-1 and TRBJ1-1; maybe TRBD1 (5 bases). The sequence came from a human donor with low-grade glioma or glioblastoma, undergoing nonglioma brain surgery, or in good health (not recorded which). Sequenced sample: glioma tissue, nonneoplastic brain tissue, or PBMCs (not recorded which). CDR3 in DNA: TGCAGCGCTTTCAATCGACAGTATCGCGGCACTGAAGCTTTCTTT. As protein: CSAFNRQYRGTEAFF. Looking up the rest from reference TRBV29-1 and TRBJ1-1 gives the full variable domain: SAVISQKPSRDICQRGTSLTIQCQVDSQVTMMFWYRQQPGQSLTLIATANQGSEATYESGFVIDKFPISRPNLTFSTLTVSNMSPEDSSIYLCSAFNRQYRGTEAFFGQGTRLTVV.